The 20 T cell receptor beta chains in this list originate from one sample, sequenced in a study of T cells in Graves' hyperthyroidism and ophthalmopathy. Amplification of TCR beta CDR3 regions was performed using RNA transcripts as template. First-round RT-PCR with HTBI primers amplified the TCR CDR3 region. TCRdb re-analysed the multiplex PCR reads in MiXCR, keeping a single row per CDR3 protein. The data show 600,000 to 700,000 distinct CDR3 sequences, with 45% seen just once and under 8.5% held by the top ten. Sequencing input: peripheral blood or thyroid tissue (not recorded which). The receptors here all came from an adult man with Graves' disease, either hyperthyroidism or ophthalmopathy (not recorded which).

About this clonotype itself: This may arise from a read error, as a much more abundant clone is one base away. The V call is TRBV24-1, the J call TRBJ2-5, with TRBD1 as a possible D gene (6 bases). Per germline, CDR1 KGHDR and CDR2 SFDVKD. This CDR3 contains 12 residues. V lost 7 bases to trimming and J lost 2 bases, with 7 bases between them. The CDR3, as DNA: TGTGCCACCAGAGGACAGCAAGAGACCCAGTACTTC. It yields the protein CATRGQQETQYF.

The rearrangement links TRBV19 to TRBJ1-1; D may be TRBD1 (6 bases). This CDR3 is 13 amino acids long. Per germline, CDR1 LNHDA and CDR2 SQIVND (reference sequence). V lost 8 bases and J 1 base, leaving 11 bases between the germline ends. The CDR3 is CASRQAGNTEAFF. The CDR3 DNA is TGTGCCAGTCGACAGGCTGGGAACACTGAAGCTTTCTTT.

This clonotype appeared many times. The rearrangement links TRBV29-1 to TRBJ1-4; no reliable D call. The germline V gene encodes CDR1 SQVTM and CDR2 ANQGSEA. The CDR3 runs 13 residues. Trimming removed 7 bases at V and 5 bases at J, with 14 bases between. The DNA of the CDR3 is TGCAGCGCTATGGACCTTACGAATGAAAAACTGTTTTTT. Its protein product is CSAMDLTNEKLFF.

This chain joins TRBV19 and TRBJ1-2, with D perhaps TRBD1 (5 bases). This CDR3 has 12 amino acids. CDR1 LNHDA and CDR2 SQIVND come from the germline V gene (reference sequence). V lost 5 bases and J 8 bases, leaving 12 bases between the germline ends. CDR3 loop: CASSEGLGGYTF. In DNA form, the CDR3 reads TGTGCCAGTAGTGAGGGGTTGGGGGGCTACACCTTC.

The CDR3 DNA sequence: TGTGCCAGTAGTATTGGGGAGTTGGAGAATGAAAAACTGTTTTTT. It translates to CASSIGELENEKLFF. The V call is TRBV19, the J call TRBJ1-4; D remains ambiguous. Per germline, CDR1 LNHDA and CDR2 SQIVND (reference sequence). This CDR3 has 15 residues. Trimming cost V 3 bases and J 5 bases, with 13 bases left between them. Full variable domain (rest looked up from reference TRBV19 and TRBJ1-4): DGGITQSPKYLFRKEGQNVTLSCEQNLNHDAMYWYRQDPGQGLRLIYYSQIVNDFQKGDIAEGYSVSREKKESFPLTVTSAQKNPTAFYLCASSIGELENEKLFFGSGTQLSVL.

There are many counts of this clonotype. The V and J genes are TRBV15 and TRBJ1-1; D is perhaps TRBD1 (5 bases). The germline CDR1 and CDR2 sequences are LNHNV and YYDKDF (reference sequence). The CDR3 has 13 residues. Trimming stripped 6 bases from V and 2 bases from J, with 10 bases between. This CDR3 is CATRTAFNTEAFF. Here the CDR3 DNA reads TGTGCCACCAGGACAGCCTTCAACACTGAAGCTTTCTTT. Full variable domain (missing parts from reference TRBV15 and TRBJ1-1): DAMVIQNPRYQVTQFGKPVTLSCSQTLNHNVMYWYQQKSSQAPKLLFHYYDKDFNNEADTPDNFQSRRPNTSFCFLDIRSPGLGDTAMYLCATRTAFNTEAFFGQGTRLTVV.

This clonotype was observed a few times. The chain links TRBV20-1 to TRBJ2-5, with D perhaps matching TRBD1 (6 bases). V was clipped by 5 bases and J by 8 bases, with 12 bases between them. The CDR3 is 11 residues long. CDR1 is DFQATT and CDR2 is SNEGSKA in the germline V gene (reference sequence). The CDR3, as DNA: TGCAGTGCTGACGCAGGGGATACCCAGTACTTC. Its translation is CSADAGDTQYF.

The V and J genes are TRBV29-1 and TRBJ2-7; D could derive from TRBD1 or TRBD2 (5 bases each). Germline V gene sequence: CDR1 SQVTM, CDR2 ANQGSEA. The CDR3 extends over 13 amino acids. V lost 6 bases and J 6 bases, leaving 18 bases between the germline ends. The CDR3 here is CSVAGTPTGEQYF. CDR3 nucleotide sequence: TGCAGCGTAGCCGGGACCCCTACGGGCGAGCAGTACTTC.

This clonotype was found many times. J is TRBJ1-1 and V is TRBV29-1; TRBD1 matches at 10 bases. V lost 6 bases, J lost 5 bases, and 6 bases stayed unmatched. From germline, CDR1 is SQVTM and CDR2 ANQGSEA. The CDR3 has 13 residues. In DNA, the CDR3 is TGCAGCGTCGACAGGGGGCAGGTGACTGAAGCTTTCTTT. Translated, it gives CSVDRGQVTEAFF.

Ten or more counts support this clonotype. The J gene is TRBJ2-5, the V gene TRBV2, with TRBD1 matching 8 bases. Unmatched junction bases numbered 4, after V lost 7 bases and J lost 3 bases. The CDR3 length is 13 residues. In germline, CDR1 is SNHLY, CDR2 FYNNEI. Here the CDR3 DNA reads TGTGCCAGCAACGGACAGGGAGAAGAGACCCAGTACTTC. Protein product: CASNGQGEETQYF.

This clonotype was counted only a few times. The CDR3 DNA reads as TGTGCCAGCAGCTTGCCCCGACGGGGGCGCGAAGGGTGGTATGGCTACACCTTC. Amino acids: CASSLPRRGREGWYGYTF. This chain joins TRBV7-9 and TRBJ1-2; the D gene is possibly TRBD1 (6 bases). The CDR3 spans 18 residues. V dropped 3 bases and J dropped 5 bases, with 25 bases sitting between them. Germline V gene data show CDR1 as SEHNR and CDR2 as FQNEAQ (reference sequence).

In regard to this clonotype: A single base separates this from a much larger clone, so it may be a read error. The CDR3 is CSAKGAENPKAQYF. In DNA, the CDR3 is TGCAGTGCCAAGGGAGCGGAGAACCCAAAGGCCCAGTACTTC. The chain links TRBV20-1 to TRBJ2-5; D is perhaps TRBD2 (5 bases). The CDR3 runs to 14 residues. Trimming cost V 6 bases and J 9 bases, with 23 bases left between them. Germline CDR1 is DFQATT and CDR2 is SNEGSKA (reference sequence).

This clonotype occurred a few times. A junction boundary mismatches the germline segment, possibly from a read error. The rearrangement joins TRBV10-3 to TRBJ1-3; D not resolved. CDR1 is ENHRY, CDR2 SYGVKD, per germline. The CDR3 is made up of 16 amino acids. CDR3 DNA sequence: TGTGCCAGCAGTTACGTCGGCCTCGCCATCGGAAACACCATATATTTT. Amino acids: CASSYVGLAIGNTIYF.

The DNA of the CDR3 is TGCAGTGCTAGGGGATTTTCCGGGAGCTCCTACGAGCAGTACTTC. It codes for CSARGFSGSSYEQYF. The rearrangement links TRBV20-1 to TRBJ2-7, with D possibly being TRBD2 (6 bases). CDR3 length equals 15 residues. Trimming pared 3 bases from V and 0 bases from J, leaving 15 bases between. From germline, CDR1 is DFQATT and CDR2 SNEGSKA (reference sequence).

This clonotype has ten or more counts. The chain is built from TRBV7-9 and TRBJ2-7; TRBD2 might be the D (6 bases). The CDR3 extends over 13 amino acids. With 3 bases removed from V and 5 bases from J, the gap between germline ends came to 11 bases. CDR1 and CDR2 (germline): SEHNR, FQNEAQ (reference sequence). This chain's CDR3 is CASSLGGSHEQYF. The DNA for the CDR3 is TGTGCCAGCAGCTTGGGGGGATCCCACGAGCAGTACTTC. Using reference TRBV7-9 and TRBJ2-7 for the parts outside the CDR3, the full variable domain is DTGVSQNPRHKITKRGQNVTFRCDPISEHNRLYWYRQTLGQGPEFLTYFQNEAQLEKSRLLSDRFSAERPKGSFSTLEIQRTEQGDSAMYLCASSLGGSHEQYFGPGTRLTVT.

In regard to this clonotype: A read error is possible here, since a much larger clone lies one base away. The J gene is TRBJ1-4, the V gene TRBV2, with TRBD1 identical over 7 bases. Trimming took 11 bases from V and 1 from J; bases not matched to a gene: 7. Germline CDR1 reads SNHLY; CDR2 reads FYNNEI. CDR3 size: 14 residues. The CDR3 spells CADSNRGTNEKLFF. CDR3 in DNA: TGTGCCGATTCGAACAGGGGAACTAATGAAAAACTGTTTTTT.

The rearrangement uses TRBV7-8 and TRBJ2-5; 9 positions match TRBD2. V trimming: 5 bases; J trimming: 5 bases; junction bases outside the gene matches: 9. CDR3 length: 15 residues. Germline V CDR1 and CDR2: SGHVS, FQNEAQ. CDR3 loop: CASSPSGRPGETQYF. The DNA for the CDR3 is TGTGCCAGCAGCCCCAGCGGGAGGCCAGGGGAGACCCAGTACTTC.

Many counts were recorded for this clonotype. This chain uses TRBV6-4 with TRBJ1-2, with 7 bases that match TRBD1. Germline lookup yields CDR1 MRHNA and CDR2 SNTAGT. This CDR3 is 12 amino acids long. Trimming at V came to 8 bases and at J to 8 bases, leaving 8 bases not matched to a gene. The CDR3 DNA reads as TGTGCCAGCTCAGCCGAACAGGGGGGCTACACCTTC. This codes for CASSAEQGGYTF.

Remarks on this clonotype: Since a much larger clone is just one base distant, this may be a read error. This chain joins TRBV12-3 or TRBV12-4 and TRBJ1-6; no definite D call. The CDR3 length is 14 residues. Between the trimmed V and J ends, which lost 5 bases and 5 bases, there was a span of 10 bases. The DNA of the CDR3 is TGTGCCAGCAGTGTTAAGGTGAATAATTCACCCCTCCACTTT. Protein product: CASSVKVNNSPLHF.

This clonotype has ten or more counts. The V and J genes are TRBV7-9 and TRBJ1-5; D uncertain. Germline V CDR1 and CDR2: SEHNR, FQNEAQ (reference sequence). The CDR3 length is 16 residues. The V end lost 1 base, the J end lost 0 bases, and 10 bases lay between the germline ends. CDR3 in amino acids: CASSLVGVYSNQPQHF. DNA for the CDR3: TGTGCCAGCAGCTTAGTGGGCGTTTATAGCAATCAGCCCCAGCATTTT.